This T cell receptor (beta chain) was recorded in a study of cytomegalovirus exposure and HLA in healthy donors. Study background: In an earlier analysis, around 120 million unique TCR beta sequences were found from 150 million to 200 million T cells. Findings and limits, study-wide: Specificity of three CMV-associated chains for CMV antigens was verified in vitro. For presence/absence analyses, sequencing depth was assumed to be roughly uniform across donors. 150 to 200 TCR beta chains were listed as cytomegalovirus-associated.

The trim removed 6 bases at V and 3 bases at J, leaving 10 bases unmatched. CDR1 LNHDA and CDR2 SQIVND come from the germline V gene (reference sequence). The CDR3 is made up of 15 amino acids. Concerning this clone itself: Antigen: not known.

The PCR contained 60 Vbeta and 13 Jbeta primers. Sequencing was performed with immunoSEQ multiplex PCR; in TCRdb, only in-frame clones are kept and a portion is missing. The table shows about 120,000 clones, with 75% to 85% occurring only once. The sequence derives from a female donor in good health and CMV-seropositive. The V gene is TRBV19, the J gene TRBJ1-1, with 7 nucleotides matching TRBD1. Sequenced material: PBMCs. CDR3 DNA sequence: TGTGCCAGTAGCAGTACGGGGGACAGCTACACTGAAGCTTTCTTT. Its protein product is CASSSTGDSYTEAFF.